This T cell receptor (beta chain) was sequenced during a study of T cells after yellow fever vaccination. Study summary: Low-cell-number fractions were prepared with SMART-Seq v4 Ultra Low Input. The study's findings and limits: Subsequent to the booster, the majority of primary-vaccination clones reappeared (around 96% CD4, 88% CD8). Some clonotypes were seen in both the CD4 and the CD8 compartments. These made up a small share and likely arose from convergent recombination.

This clonotype was seen a few times. Its cognate antigen is unknown. The CDR3 has 14 residues. Trimming took 1 base from V and 5 from J, leaving 7 bases between them. Germline V lookup: CDR1 KGHDR, CDR2 SFDVKD. Synthesis of TCR cDNA relied on 5'RACE template switching, which attached a universal primer site and UMIs. Using its own MiXCR run on the 5' RACE reads, TCRdb lists one record per CDR3 protein. The sample holds approximately 600,000 distinct CDR3 sequences, 9% to 15% seen once. The specimen comprised PBMCs, sampled on the day of the yellow fever booster vaccination. The rearrangement uses TRBV24-1 and TRBJ2-2, with D unclear. The TCR was taken from a man aged 25 to 40 who received the YFV17D yellow fever vaccine. The CDR3, as DNA: TGTGCCACCAGTGATTTCTCCGGGACCGGGGAGCTGTTTTTT. This codes for CATSDFSGTGELFF.